A selection of T cell receptor beta chains follows, all from one sample in a study of a mutant IDH1 vaccine in newly diagnosed glioma. The repertoire was sequenced with immunoSEQ multiplex PCR; TCRdb's copy has only in-frame clones and lacks some. The sample comprises tens of thousands of clones, around 84% of which are singletons, and approximately 10% rests with the top ten. The antigens of these receptors remain unknown. The sample in question was PBMCs, obtained from a glioma patient whose treatment included an IDH1 peptide vaccine. The receptors derive from a woman aged 45-60 years with glioma. The CDR3 runs from the conserved cysteine through the conserved F or W. Fields, in order: clone size, V gene, J gene, D gene, CDR3 DNA, CDR3 protein. The D gene is left open where the match is weak. Clone sizes are given selectively: once, few, many, or a class where the clone is expanded.

.,TRBV25-1,TRBJ1-1,.,TGTGCCAGCTGTGACGGAAACCGGCTGAACACTGAAGCTTTCTTT,CASCDGNRLNTEAFF
.,TRBV5-4,TRBJ2-5,TRBD2,TGTGCCAGCAGCTCCGGGACTAGCCAAGAGACCCAGTACTTC,CASSSGTSQETQYF
once,TRBV5-4,TRBJ2-5,.,TGTGCCAGCAGCTTGGCAGGGGTCGGTGGAGAGACCCAGTACTTC,CASSLAGVGGETQYF
.,TRBV5-1,TRBJ2-6,TRBD1,TGCGCCAGCAGCTTGGGGGGACAGGGGGCGCTCGGGGCTGGGGCCAACGTCCTGACTTTC,CASSLGGQGALGAGANVLTF
few,TRBV15,TRBJ1-4,.,TGTGCCACCAGCAGAGGAGTAGAACTGTTTTTT,CATSRGVELFF
.,TRBV19,TRBJ2-7,TRBD1,TGTGCCAGTAGTCCGGGACAGGGGGCGTACGAGCAGTACTTC,CASSPGQGAYEQYF
once,TRBV19,TRBJ2-5,TRBD2,TGTGCCAGTAGTATCACCGGCCTAGCGGAAGAGACCCAGTACTTC,CASSITGLAEETQYF
few,TRBV6-4,TRBJ2-3,.,TGTGCCAGCAGTGACAAGGACACGGATACGCAGTATTTT,CASSDKDTDTQYF
.,TRBV7-2,TRBJ1-1,TRBD1,TGTGCCAGCAGGGCCAACAGGGACAGAGGTGAAGCTTTCTTT,CASRANRDRGEAFF
.,TRBV18,TRBJ2-7,.,TGTGCCAGCTCACGGACGGATAGTTACGAGCAGTACTTC,CASSRTDSYEQYF
.,TRBV7-2,TRBJ2-5,.,TGTGCCAGCAGCTTACAGGCGGAGACCCAGTACTTC,CASSLQAETQYF
once,TRBV2,TRBJ2-1,TRBD2,TGTGCCAGCAGTGGGGGACTAGCGGGGACCCCCTCCTACAATGAGCAGTTCTTC,CASSGGLAGTPSYNEQFF
.,TRBV6-5,TRBJ1-4,TRBD1,TGTGCCAGCGGAACAGGGGCAACTAATGAAAAACTGTTTTTT,CASGTGATNEKLFF
.,TRBV5-1,TRBJ1-1,.,TGCGCCAGCAGCTCGGCTTTGCGGGACACTGAAGCTTTCTTT,CASSSALRDTEAFF
.,TRBV9,TRBJ2-7,TRBD1,TGTGCCAGCAGCACCCAACAGGGGCTCGGAGAGCAGTACTTC,CASSTQQGLGEQYF
.,TRBV27,TRBJ2-5,.,TGTGCCAGCAGTTTATCGCCGGGTTTGGGAGAGACCCAGTACTTC,CASSLSPGLGETQYF